Here is one T cell receptor (beta chain) with its context. The antigen is undetermined. This CDR3 contains 15 residues. Germline values: CDR1 KGHSH, CDR2 LQKENI. The ends were cut back, 2 bases at V and 3 bases at J, with 10 bases in the middle. The sample comes from a study of radiation and T cells in renal cell carcinoma. Study-wide context: Nephrectomy followed 15 Gy stereotactic body radiation by 4 weeks.

Time point: blood 2 weeks post-SBRT. Treatment described: 15 Gy SBRT to primary tumor, nephrectomy 4 weeks later. Serial blood draws occurred at baseline and 2 and 4 weeks post-SBRT. Clear cell pathology was present in this patient's renal cell carcinoma. Study-wide findings and caveats: No pretreatment tumor biopsies were available for baseline clonotypes.

Some clones are missing from TCRdb's copy, which holds only in-frame ones; the method was immunoSEQ multiplex PCR. The data hold around 130,000 clones, with more than 70% observed a single time. The specimen was blood, collected from a patient whose treatment included radiotherapy and nephrectomy. The chain has TRBV18 and TRBJ2-2, with D perhaps TRBD2 (6 bases). The sequence came from a woman in her seventies with renal cell carcinoma. CDR3 sequence: CASSPAGRDTGELFF. CDR3 in DNA: TGTGCCAGCTCACCAGCGGGACGGGACACCGGGGAGCTGTTTTTT.